These T cell receptor beta chains were read from a single sample in a study of identical twins. TCRdb reprocessed the 5' RACE reads with MiXCR, giving one entry per CDR3 protein. Seen here are about 190,000 distinct CDR3 sequences, less than 20% observed once, and the top ten hold less than 45%. Another study also made use of these data, one on T cells expressing NK-cell markers.

Sequenced input: CD8+ T cells sorted from blood. The receptor source for this set is a woman under 30 in good health. Each CDR3 is given with its conserved first and last residue. A D gene is named only where the DNA matches it firmly. The listing skips clone size in some rows; elsewhere it reads once, few, many or a size class.

D	size	V	J	CDR3	DNA
TRBD2	many	TRBV6-4	TRBJ2-3	CASSSGGASTDTQYF	TGTGCCAGCAGTAGCGGGGGGGCTAGCACAGATACGCAGTATTTT
-	few	TRBV12-2	TRBJ2-4	CASRLRTGGDIQYF	TGTGCAAGTCGCTTAAGGACAGGGGGCGACATTCAGTACTTC
-	many	TRBV12-3/TRBV12-4	TRBJ1-2	CASSSQVAYGYTF	TGTGCCAGCAGTTCGCAGGTTGCCTATGGCTACACCTTC
-	-	TRBV12-3/TRBV12-4	TRBJ2-3	CASSLARYTDTQYF	TGTGCCAGCAGTTTAGCTCGCTACACAGATACGCAGTATTTT
-	-	TRBV9	TRBJ2-3	CASSSPIGTTTDTQYF	TGTGCCAGCAGCTCCCCCATCGGGACAACCACAGATACGCAGTATTTT
-	-	TRBV9	TRBJ1-2	CASSVGADTPGGYTF	TGTGCCAGCAGCGTAGGAGCAGACACCCCGGGTGGCTACACCTTC
-	few	TRBV12-3/TRBV12-4	TRBJ1-2	CASTPGISYGYTF	TGTGCCAGCACCCCTGGGATCTCCTATGGCTACACCTTC
-	once	TRBV12-3/TRBV12-4	TRBJ2-1	CASTWGQPNEQFF	TGTGCCAGCACTTGGGGACAACCCAATGAGCAGTTCTTC
-	few	TRBV3-1	TRBJ2-1	CASSSRRILFNEQFF	TGTGCCAGCAGCTCCCGACGAATTTTATTCAATGAGCAGTTCTTC
TRBD1	few	TRBV25-1	TRBJ2-1	CASTGDSNNEQFF	TGTGCCAGCACCGGGGACAGCAACAATGAGCAGTTCTTC